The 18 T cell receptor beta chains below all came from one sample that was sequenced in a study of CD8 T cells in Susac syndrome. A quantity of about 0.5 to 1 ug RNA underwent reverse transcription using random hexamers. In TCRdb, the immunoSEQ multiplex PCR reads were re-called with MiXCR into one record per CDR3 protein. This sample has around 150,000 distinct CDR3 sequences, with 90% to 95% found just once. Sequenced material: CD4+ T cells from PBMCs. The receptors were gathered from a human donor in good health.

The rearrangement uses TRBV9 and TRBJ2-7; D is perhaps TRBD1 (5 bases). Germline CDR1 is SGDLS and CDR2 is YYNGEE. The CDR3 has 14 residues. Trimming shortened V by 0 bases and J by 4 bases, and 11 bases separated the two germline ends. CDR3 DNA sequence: TGTGCCAGCAGCGTAGGGGGCGAGACTTACGAGCAGTACTTC. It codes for CASSVGGETYEQYF.

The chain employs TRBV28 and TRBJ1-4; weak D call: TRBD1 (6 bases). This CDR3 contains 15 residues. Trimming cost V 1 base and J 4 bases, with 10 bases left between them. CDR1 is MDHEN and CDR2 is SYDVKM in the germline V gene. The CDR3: CASSLSGANNEKLFF. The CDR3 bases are TGTGCCAGCAGTTTATCAGGGGCCAATAATGAAAAACTGTTTTTT.

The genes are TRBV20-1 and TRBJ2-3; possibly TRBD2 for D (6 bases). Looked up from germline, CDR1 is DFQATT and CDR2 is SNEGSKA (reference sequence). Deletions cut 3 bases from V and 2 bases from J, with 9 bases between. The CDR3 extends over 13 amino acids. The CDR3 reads CSASGGTTDTQYF. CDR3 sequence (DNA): TGCAGTGCTAGTGGCGGGACCACAGATACGCAGTATTTT.

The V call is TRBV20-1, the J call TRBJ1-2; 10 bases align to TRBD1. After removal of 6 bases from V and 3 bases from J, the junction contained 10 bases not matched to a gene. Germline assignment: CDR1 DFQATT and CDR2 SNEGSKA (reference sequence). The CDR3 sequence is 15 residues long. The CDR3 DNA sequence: TGCAGTGCCACCTCCGACAGGGGGCGCGACTATGGCTACACCTTC. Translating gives CSATSDRGRDYGYTF.

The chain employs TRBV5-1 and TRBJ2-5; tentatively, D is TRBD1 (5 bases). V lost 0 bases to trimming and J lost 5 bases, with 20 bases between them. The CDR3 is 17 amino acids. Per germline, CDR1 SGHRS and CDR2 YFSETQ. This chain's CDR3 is CASSLGRAQMNSETQYF. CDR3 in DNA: TGCGCCAGCAGCTTGGGCAGGGCCCAGATGAATTCGGAGACCCAGTACTTC.

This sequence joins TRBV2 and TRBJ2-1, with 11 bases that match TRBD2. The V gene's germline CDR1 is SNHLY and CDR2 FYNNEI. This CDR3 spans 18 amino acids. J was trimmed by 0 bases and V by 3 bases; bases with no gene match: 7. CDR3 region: CASSDGIAGGLSYNEQFF. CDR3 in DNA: TGTGCCAGCAGTGACGGGATAGCGGGGGGGCTCTCCTACAATGAGCAGTTCTTC.

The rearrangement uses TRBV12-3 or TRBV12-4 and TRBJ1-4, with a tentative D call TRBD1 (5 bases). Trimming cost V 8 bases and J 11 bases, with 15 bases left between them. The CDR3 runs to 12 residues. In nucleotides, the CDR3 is TGTGCCAGCTTCTCAGGGTTTGGGAAACTGTTTTTT. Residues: CASFSGFGKLFF.

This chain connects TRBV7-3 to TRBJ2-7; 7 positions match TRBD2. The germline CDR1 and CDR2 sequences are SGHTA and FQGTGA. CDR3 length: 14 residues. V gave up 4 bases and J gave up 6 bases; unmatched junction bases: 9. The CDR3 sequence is CASSYGSGVGEQYF. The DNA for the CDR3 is TGTGCCAGCAGCTACGGAAGCGGGGTAGGCGAGCAGTACTTC. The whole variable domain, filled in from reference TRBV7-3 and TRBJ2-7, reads GAGVSQTPSNKVTEKGKYVELRCDPISGHTALYWYRQSLGQGPEFLIYFQGTGAADDSGLPNDRFFAVRPEGSVSTLKIQRTERGDSAVYLCASSYGSGVGEQYFGPGTRLTVT.

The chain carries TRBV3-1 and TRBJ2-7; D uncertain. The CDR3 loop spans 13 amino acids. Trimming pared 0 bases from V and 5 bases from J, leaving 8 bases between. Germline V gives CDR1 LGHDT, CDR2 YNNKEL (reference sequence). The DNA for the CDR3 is TGTGCCAGCAGCCAAGACAGAACCAACGAGCAGTACTTC. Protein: CASSQDRTNEQYF.

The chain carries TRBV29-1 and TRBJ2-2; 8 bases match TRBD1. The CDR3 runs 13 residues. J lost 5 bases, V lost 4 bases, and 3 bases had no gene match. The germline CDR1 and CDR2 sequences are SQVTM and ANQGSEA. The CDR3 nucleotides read TGCAGCGTTGCCCGGGACAGGACCGGGGAGCTGTTTTTT. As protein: CSVARDRTGELFF.

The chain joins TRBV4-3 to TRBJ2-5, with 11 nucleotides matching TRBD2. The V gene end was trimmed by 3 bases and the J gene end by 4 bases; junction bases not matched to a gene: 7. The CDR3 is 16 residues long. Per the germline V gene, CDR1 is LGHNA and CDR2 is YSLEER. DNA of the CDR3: TGCGCCAGCAGCCAGACAGCCGGGACTAGCGGAGAGACCCAGTACTTC. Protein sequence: CASSQTAGTSGETQYF.

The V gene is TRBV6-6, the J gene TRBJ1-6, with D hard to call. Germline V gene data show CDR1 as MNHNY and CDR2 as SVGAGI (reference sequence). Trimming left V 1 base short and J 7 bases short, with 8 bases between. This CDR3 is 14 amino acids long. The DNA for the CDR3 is TGTGCCAGCAGTTACTTCGACCCGAATTCACCCCTCCACTTT. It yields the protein CASSYFDPNSPLHF.

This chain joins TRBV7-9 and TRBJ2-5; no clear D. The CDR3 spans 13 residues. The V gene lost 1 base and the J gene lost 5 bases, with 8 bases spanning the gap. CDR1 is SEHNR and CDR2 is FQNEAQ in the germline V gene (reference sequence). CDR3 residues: CASSLGVPETQYF. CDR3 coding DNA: TGTGCCAGCAGCTTAGGTGTCCCCGAGACCCAGTACTTC.

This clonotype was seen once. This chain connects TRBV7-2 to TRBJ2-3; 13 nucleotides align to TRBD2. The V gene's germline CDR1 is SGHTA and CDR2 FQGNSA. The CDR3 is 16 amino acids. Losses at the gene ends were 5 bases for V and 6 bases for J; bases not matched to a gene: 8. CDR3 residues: CASSETSGGAPDTQYF. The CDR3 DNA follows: TGTGCCAGCAGCGAAACTAGCGGGGGGGCGCCGGATACGCAGTATTTT.

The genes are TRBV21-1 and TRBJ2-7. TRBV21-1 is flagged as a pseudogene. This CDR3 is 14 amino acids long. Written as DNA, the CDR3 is TGTGCCAGCAGCATTGACGGCCGCTCCTACGAGCAGTACTTC. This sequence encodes CASSIDGRSYEQYF.

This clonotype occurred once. CDR3 in amino acids: CSAVSHRGRGEKLFF. Written as DNA, the CDR3 is TGCAGTGCCGTCTCCCACCGGGGGCGAGGGGAAAAACTGTTTTTT. The rearrangement uses TRBV20-1 and TRBJ1-4; D may be TRBD1 (6 bases). Germline CDR1 reads DFQATT; CDR2 reads SNEGSKA (reference sequence). The V end lost 6 bases, the J end lost 8 bases, and 22 bases lay between the germline ends. This CDR3 has 15 amino acids.

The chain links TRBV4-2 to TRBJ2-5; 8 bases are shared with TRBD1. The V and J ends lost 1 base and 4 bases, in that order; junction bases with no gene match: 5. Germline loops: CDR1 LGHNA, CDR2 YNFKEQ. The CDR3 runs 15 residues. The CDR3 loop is CASSQGGRGPETQYF. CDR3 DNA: TGTGCCAGCAGCCAAGGTGGCAGGGGGCCAGAGACCCAGTACTTC.

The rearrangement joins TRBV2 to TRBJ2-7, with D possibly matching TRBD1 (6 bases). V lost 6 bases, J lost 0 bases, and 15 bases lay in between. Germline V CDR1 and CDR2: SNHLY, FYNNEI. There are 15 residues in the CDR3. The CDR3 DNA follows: TGTGCCAGCAGGGAACAGGGCCCGAGCTCCTACGAGCAGTACTTC. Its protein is CASREQGPSSYEQYF.